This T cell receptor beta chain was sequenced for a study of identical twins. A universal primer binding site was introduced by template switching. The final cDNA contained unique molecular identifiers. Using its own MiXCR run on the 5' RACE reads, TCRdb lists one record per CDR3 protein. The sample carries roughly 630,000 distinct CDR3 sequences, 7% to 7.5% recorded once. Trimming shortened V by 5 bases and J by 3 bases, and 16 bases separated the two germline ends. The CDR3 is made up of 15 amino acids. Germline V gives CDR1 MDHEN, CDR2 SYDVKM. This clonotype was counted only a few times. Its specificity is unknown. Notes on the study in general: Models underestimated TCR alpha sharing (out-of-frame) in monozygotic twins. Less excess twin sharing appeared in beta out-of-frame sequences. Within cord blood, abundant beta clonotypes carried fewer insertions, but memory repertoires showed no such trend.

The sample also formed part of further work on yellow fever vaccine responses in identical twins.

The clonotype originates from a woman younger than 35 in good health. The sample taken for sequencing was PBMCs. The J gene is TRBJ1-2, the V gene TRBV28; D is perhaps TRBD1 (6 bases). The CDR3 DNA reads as TGTGCCAGCAGTCCCTACCCGGACAGCCACTATGGCTACACCTTC. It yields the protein CASSPYPDSHYGYTF.